The subject of this entry is one T cell receptor (beta chain). This clonotype was seen repeatedly, ten times or more. No antigen is known for it. No base quality values were provided; no much bigger clone lies one nucleotide off. The sample comes from a study of T-cell reconstitution after alpha-beta-depleted transplantation in children (dated by TCRdb to about 2016). Turning to the overall study: Using TCR repertoire profiling, the study quantitatively followed how T-cell immune reconstitution unfolded in children after TCRalphabeta/CD19-depleted allogeneic hematopoietic cell transplantation. Results the study describes overall, beyond this receptor: In some patients, high TCRbeta diversity at day 60 was attributed to recipient T cells and intrathymic progenitors that had survived conditioning. Over subsequent months, a decline in hyperexpanded clone frequencies was noted, and after one year, T-cell counts and TCRbeta diversity were mostly ascribed to newly produced T cells. The apparently early recovery of alphabetaT-cell counts about two months after transplant reportedly depended on only several hundred rapidly expanded clones that came from non-depleted graft cells.

Between the V and J ends, shortened by 8 bases and 2 bases respectively, the junction contains 13 bases. The CDR3 has 13 amino acids, counting the end cysteine and phenylalanine. The DNA shown is the 39-base CDR3, in frame from base 1. CDR1 SEHNR and CDR2 FQNEAQ are derived from the germline V gene (reference sequence). Interpreted using the paper, the treatment or condition label stands for: allogeneic hematopoietic cell transplantation with graft depleted of TCRalphabeta T cells and CD19 B cells. Transplant recipients were children who received TCRalphabeta/CD19-depleted allogeneic hematopoietic cell grafts. Receptor amplification or capture employed PCR. Sequencing was carried out with an Illumina HiSeq 2500. Molecular barcoding was employed in the preparation of TCR libraries, with unique molecular identifiers being used to normalize TCRbeta repertoire quantification. Starting from the raw public reads, TCRdb applied fastp trimming at Q25, assembled clones with MiXCR and retained in-frame beta chains. Each CDR3 protein appears once, grouped with its most common genes and DNA. The sample contains 70,000 or so distinct CDR3 sequences, roughly 11% of them found a single time. The ten largest clones capture around 14% of the sample.

This TCR derives from a boy aged 10-17 years with acute myeloid leukemia, due to receive a stem cell transplant. The sample consisted of PBMCs, taken before TCRalphabeta/CD19-depleted stem cell transplant. The rearranged segments are TRBV7-9 and TRBJ2-7; TRBD1 could be the D gene, as 7 bases match. CDR3 reads: CASGGTAAYEQYF. The DNA reads TGTGCCAGCGGCGGGACAGCAGCCTACGAGCAGTACTTC.